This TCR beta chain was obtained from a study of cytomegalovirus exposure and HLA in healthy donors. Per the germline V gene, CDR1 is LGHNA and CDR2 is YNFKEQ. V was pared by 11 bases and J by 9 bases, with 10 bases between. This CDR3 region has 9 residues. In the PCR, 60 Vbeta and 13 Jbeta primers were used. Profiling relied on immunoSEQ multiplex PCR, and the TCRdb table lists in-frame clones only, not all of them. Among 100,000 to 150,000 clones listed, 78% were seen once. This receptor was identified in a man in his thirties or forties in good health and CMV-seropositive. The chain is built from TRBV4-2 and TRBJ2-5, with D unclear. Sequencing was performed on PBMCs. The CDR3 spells CAGYRAQYF. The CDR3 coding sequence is TGTGCCGGTTATCGAGCCCAGTACTTC.